The text below deals with one T cell receptor beta chain. The sample originates from a study of blood T cell repertoires in COVID-19. Across the study: What the recovered Cohort 3 donors had was two negative PCRs, clearance, or symptom resolution. Spain, Italy and the United States supplied samples that represented acute and convalescent COVID-19. PBMCs, B-cell-depleted T cells, or T cells provided the cDNA or gDNA that made up the material.

Sequenced by immunoSEQ multiplex PCR; TCRdb stores in-frame clones only, minus some. This table holds 150,000 to 200,000 clones, approximately 79% found once. What was sequenced was PBMCs or T cells enriched from blood (not recorded which). The sequence was collected from a woman between 65 and 79 years old in a cohort exposed to, infected with or recovered from COVID-19 (not recorded which).

The CDR3 nucleotides are TGCAGTGCCTCGACAGCCACGGGAGCTTTCTTT. Translating it yields CSASTATGAFF. The chain combines TRBV20-1 with TRBJ1-1, with D perhaps matching TRBD1 (5 bases). V was cut by 6 bases and J by 10 bases, with 15 bases left in between. CDR3 length equals 11 residues. Germline V gives CDR1 DFQATT, CDR2 SNEGSKA (reference sequence).